One sample yielded the 22 T cell receptor beta chains listed below, sequenced in a study of blood T cell repertoires in COVID-19. Libraries were prepared by immunoSEQ multiplex PCR; TCRdb keeps only in-frame clonotypes and omits some of them. The data hold about 160,000 clones, with about three quarters observed a single time. Sequences were obtained from peripheral blood. The receptors shown here come from a man in his 60s with acute or convalescent COVID-19.

The chain employs TRBV12-3 or TRBV12-4 and TRBJ1-5; no clear D gene. V dropped 1 base and J dropped 11 bases, with 6 bases sitting between them. The CDR3 extends over 11 amino acids. The CDR3 nucleotides are TGTGCCAGCAGTTTAGGTGCGACCCAGCATTTT. This gives the protein CASSLGATQHF.

The rearrangement uses TRBV6-2 or TRBV6-3 and TRBJ2-3, with a weak D call TRBD2 (6 bases). The CDR3 contains 16 residues. V shed 4 bases and J shed 2 bases, with 16 bases lying between them. The germline V gene has CDR1 MNHEY and CDR2 SVGEGT. Here the CDR3 reads CASSSVGAGSTDTQYF. The CDR3 DNA is TGTGCCAGCAGTTCCGTAGGGGCGGGGTCCACAGATACGCAGTATTTT.

The chain links TRBV19 to TRBJ1-1; maybe TRBD1 (5 bases). CDR1 and CDR2 from the germline V gene are LNHDA and SQIVND (reference sequence). V was trimmed by 10 bases and J by 3 bases, leaving 12 bases between them. The CDR3 has 12 amino acids. In DNA form, the CDR3 reads TGTGCCACGTCTACAGGATACACTGAAGCTTTCTTT. Its translation is CATSTGYTEAFF.

The chain joins TRBV10-2 to TRBJ1-5, with 10 bases matching TRBD1. This CDR3 comprises 15 residues. The trim removed 5 bases at V and 3 bases at J, leaving 4 bases unmatched. Germline CDR1 reads WSHSY; CDR2 reads SAAADI. This chain's CDR3 is CASSPGQGINQPQHF. CDR3 bases: TGCGCCAGCAGTCCGGGACAGGGGATCAATCAGCCCCAGCATTTT.

The chain employs TRBV6-5 and TRBJ2-1; 12 bases fit TRBD2. J gave up 8 bases and V 6 bases, and 8 bases lay outside the gene matches. The CDR3 is made up of 15 amino acids. CDR1 MNHEY and CDR2 SVGAGI come from the germline V gene. CDR3 amino acids: CASSFLAGGLDEQFF. The CDR3 coding sequence is TGTGCCAGCAGCTTTCTAGCGGGGGGGCTAGATGAGCAGTTCTTC.

CDR3 amino acids: CASSLAHGVAGAGELFF. The CDR3 region has the DNA TGTGCCAGCAGCTTAGCCCACGGGGTAGCGGGGGCCGGGGAGCTGTTTTTT. The V call is TRBV11-3, the J call TRBJ2-2; 9 bases are shared with TRBD2. There are 17 residues in the CDR3. Trimming took 1 base from V and 6 from J; bases not matched to a gene: 9. Germline V CDR1 and CDR2: SGHNT, YENEEA.

The chain has TRBV6-5 and TRBJ1-1; D is uncertain. V lost 0 bases and J lost 0, with 8 bases in between. The CDR3 is 15 amino acids. The V gene's germline CDR1 is MNHEY and CDR2 SVGAGI. The CDR3 nucleotides read TGTGCCAGCAGTTACTCGAGATATTTGAACACTGAAGCTTTCTTT. Translation: CASSYSRYLNTEAFF.

V is TRBV5-1 and J is TRBJ1-1; a possible D gene is TRBD1 (5 bases). CDR3 length: 15 residues. Germline CDR1 and CDR2: SGHRS and YFSETQ. Trimming took 0 bases from V and 10 from J, leaving 19 bases between them. Written as DNA, the CDR3 is TGCGCCAGCAGCTTGGGAGTGGCAGGGTTGCATGTAGCTTTCTTT. Its translation: CASSLGVAGLHVAFF. Using reference TRBV5-1 and TRBJ1-1 for the parts outside the CDR3, the full variable domain is KAGVTQTPRYLIKTRGQQVTLSCSPISGHRSVSWYQQTPGQGLQFLFEYFSETQRNKGNFPGRFSGRQFSNSRSEMNVSTLELGDSALYLCASSLGVAGLHVAFFGQGTRLTVV.

This sequence joins TRBV9 and TRBJ2-1, with 7 bases identical to TRBD2. The CDR3 runs 15 residues. V shed 4 bases, J shed 7 bases, and the junction held 11 bases outside the gene matches. The V gene's germline CDR1 is SGDLS and CDR2 YYNGEE. CDR3 sequence: CASSISGSSENEQFF. The CDR3 nucleotides read TGTGCCAGCAGCATTAGCGGGTCCTCTGAGAATGAGCAGTTCTTC.

V usage is TRBV19 and J usage is TRBJ2-5, with 12 positions matching TRBD2. Germline values: CDR1 LNHDA, CDR2 SQIVND (reference sequence). V shed 5 bases and J 7 bases; nucleotides not matched to a gene: 14. The CDR3 consists of 17 residues. This CDR3 reads CASSLLSATSGGRTQYF. The CDR3 nucleotides read TGTGCCAGTAGTCTCCTATCAGCAACTAGCGGGGGGCGGACCCAGTACTTC.

The chain's CDR3 is CASSSNRGTGEQYF. In DNA form, the CDR3 reads TGTGCCAGCAGTTCCAACAGGGGGACCGGGGAGCAGTACTTC. The chain uses TRBV7-9 and TRBJ2-7; 8 bases line up with TRBD1. In germline, CDR1 is SEHNR, CDR2 FQNEAQ (reference sequence). This CDR3 has 14 residues. V lost 6 bases to trimming and J lost 7 bases; unmatched junction nucleotides: 11.

The V and J genes are TRBV7-3 and TRBJ2-2, with TRBD1 matching 9 bases. This CDR3 is 15 amino acids long. The junction had 6 bases not matched to a gene; V was cut back by 5 bases and J by 5 bases. CDR1 and CDR2 (germline): SGHTA, FQGTGA. This CDR3 is CASSIQGAGTGELFF. CDR3 sequence (DNA): TGTGCCAGCAGCATACAGGGGGCGGGTACCGGGGAGCTGTTTTTT.

This clone was counted a few times. The chain employs TRBV9 and TRBJ2-1, with D possibly TRBD2 on 5 matching bases. This CDR3 is 15 amino acids long. The germline V gene encodes CDR1 SGDLS and CDR2 YYNGEE. Trimming stripped 0 bases from V and 5 bases from J, with 12 bases between. The CDR3 protein is CASSVDPSGDNEQFF. In DNA, the CDR3 is TGTGCCAGCAGCGTAGACCCCTCCGGGGACAATGAGCAGTTCTTC.

This clone was counted once. This chain connects TRBV14 to TRBJ1-2; D unresolved. Germline CDR1 reads SGHDN; CDR2 reads FVKESK. CDR3 length: 13 residues. With 1 base removed from V and 3 bases from J, the gap between germline ends came to 6 bases. CDR3 coding DNA: TGTGCCAGCAGCCAAGGCCGAGACTATGGCTACACCTTC. Translation gives CASSQGRDYGYTF.

The V and J genes are TRBV18 and TRBJ1-4; tentatively, D is TRBD1 (6 bases). Trimming stripped 2 bases from V and 7 bases from J, with 14 bases between. Germline CDR1 and CDR2: KGHSH and LQKENI. The CDR3 has 15 amino acids. CDR3: CASSPVGTRGEKLFF. CDR3 nucleotides: TGTGCCAGCTCACCAGTCGGGACAAGAGGTGAAAAACTGTTTTTT.

The chain combines TRBV29-1 with TRBJ2-2; possibly TRBD1 for D (5 bases). The CDR3 runs 15 residues. The V gene's germline CDR1 is SQVTM and CDR2 ANQGSEA. V was cut by 3 bases and J by 2 bases, with 13 bases left in between. Here the CDR3 DNA reads TGCAGCGTTGAGAGGCAGGGATTAAACACCGGGGAGCTGTTTTTT. Its translation is CSVERQGLNTGELFF.

The chain links TRBV5-1 to TRBJ2-4; 8 bases are shared with TRBD1. Looked up from germline, CDR1 is SGHRS and CDR2 is YFSETQ. Losses at the gene ends were 4 bases for V and 6 bases for J; bases not matched to a gene: 6. This CDR3 region has 14 residues. CDR3 sequence (DNA): TGCGCCAGCAGCCCGCCCGACAGGGGAAACATTCAGTACTTC. Its protein product is CASSPPDRGNIQYF.

CDR3 sequence: CASSLAGAGTEAFF. CDR3 in DNA: TGTGCCAGCAGCTTAGCGGGGGCCGGGACTGAAGCTTTCTTT. This chain joins TRBV7-2 and TRBJ1-1, with D possibly matching TRBD1 (6 bases). The CDR3 consists of 14 residues. Trimming took off 0 bases at V and 5 bases at J, with 10 bases between the two ends. CDR1 and CDR2 (germline): SGHTA, FQGNSA.

The V gene is TRBV5-6, the J gene TRBJ1-2; 9 nucleotides agree with TRBD1. Trimming cost V 4 bases and J 5 bases; bases outside gene matches: 9. Germline assignment: CDR1 SGHDT and CDR2 YYEEEE. There are 15 residues in the CDR3. CDR3 residues: CASSPGDRETYGYTF. CDR3 sequence (DNA): TGTGCCAGCAGCCCCGGGGACAGGGAAACATATGGCTACACCTTC.

This chain joins TRBV11-3 and TRBJ2-1; 8 bases agree with TRBD2. Trimming removed 5 bases from V and 2 bases from J; junction bases left unmatched: 2. The length of the CDR3 is 14 residues. The germline V gene has CDR1 SGHNT and CDR2 YENEEA. The CDR3 DNA sequence: TGTGCCAGCAGCACGGGGGGGGCCTACAATGAGCAGTTCTTC. This encodes CASSTGGAYNEQFF.

This chain joins TRBV6-1 and TRBJ1-2; D not resolved. Trimming removed 3 bases at V and 7 bases at J, with 9 bases between. Germline loops: CDR1 MNHNS, CDR2 SASEGT. The CDR3 loop spans 12 amino acids. CDR3 residues: CASSDSSVGYTF. The CDR3 nucleotides are TGTGCCAGCAGTGATTCGTCAGTTGGCTACACCTTC.

This chain uses TRBV3-1 (or the pseudogene TRBV3-2) with TRBJ1-2; D possibly corresponds to TRBD1 (6 bases). V was cut by 0 bases and J by 1 base, with 18 bases left in between. CDR1 and CDR2 from the germline V gene are LGHDT and YNNKEL (reference sequence). CDR3 size: 18 residues. CDR3 sequence: CASSQDIPGAPLNYGYTF. The CDR3 bases are TGTGCCAGCAGCCAAGATATCCCAGGGGCCCCCCTTAACTATGGCTACACCTTC.